These 7 T cell receptor beta chains were sequenced from one sample in a study of T cells expressing NK-cell markers. TCRdb reprocessed the 5' RACE reads; each CDR3 protein has one entry and no DNA is given. Recorded here are roughly 150,000 distinct CDR3 sequences; the top ten clones represent roughly 20%. The sequenced material came from blood T cells: a sorted CD56 or NKG2C T cell subset, CD4+ or CD8+ T cells, or bulk PBMC T cells (not recorded which). The receptor source for this set is a woman aged 18 to 69 in good health.

The chain combines TRBV20-1 with TRBJ1-1. The CDR3 runs to 14 residues. Germline V gene sequence: CDR1 DFQATT, CDR2 SNEGSKA (reference sequence). The CDR3 region is CSVPGEGSNTEAFF.

The rearrangement uses TRBV7-3 and TRBJ2-6; there is no DNA to check the TCRdb D call of TRBD1. Germline V gives CDR1 SGHTA, CDR2 FQGTGA. The CDR3 sequence is 17 residues long. The CDR3 protein is CASRSGQGIGGANVLTF.

The V call is TRBV29-1, the J call TRBJ2-1; as DNA is missing, the TRBD1 call by TCRdb cannot be tested. Germline CDR1 reads SQVTM; CDR2 reads ANQGSEA. This CDR3 spans 13 amino acids. The CDR3 spells CSIRGGPYNEQFF.

The chain employs TRBV5-6 and TRBJ2-7; TCRdb's assignment of TRBD1 cannot be checked, as there is no DNA. CDR1 is SGHDT and CDR2 is YYEEEE in the germline V gene. The CDR3 extends over 15 amino acids. The CDR3: CASSQGQRRTYEQYF. The full variable domain, completed using reference TRBV5-6 and TRBJ2-7, is DAGVTQSPTHLIKTRGQQVTLRCSPKSGHDTVSWYQQALGQGPQFIFQYYEEEERQRGNFPDRFSGHQFPNYSSELNVNALLLGDSALYLCASSQGQRRTYEQYFGPGTRLTVT.

The chain uses TRBV5-1 and TRBJ1-2; TCRdb's D gene call, TRBD1, goes unchecked for lack of DNA. This CDR3 has 14 residues. Germline CDR1 is SGHRS and CDR2 is YFSETQ. This chain's CDR3 is CASSFMGGGYGYTF. Full variable domain (remainder filled in from reference TRBV5-1 and TRBJ1-2): KAGVTQTPRYLIKTRGQQVTLSCSPISGHRSVSWYQQTPGQGLQFLFEYFSETQRNKGNFPGRFSGRQFSNSRSEMNVSTLELGDSALYLCASSFMGGGYGYTFGSGTRLTVV.

This sequence joins TRBV2 and TRBJ2-1; TCRdb's D gene call, TRBD1, goes unchecked for lack of DNA. CDR3 length equals 15 residues. The germline V gene encodes CDR1 SNHLY and CDR2 FYNNEI. This CDR3 is CASSPLGQGVGEQFF.

The rearrangement uses TRBV20-1 and TRBJ2-2. The CDR3 covers 16 residues. CDR1 DFQATT and CDR2 SNEGSKA come from the germline V gene (reference sequence). The CDR3: CSATQVGGENTGELFF.